This T cell receptor (beta chain) was sequenced in a study of PD-1 blockade in mismatch repair-deficient tumors. Overall study: Patients had 12 to 13 mismatch repair-deficient cancer types and were previously treated and progressing.

This table comes from immunoSEQ multiplex PCR, and its TCRdb copy is limited to in-frame clones, with some not included. The sample carries some 120,000 clones, about 90% recorded once. Every patient had mismatch repair deficiency by PCR or immunohistochemistry. Study-level results: Tumor-resident clones, often undetectable pretreatment in blood, expanded then contracted after pembrolizumab.

Turning to this clone: Its antigen is unidentified.

The V and J ends lost 0 bases and 5 bases, in that order; junction bases with no gene match: 9. The germline V gene has CDR1 KGHSY and CDR2 FQNENV. This CDR3 spans 16 amino acids. This rearrangement joins TRBV16 to TRBJ2-5; 7 bases map to TRBD1. Sequenced here: peripheral blood, sampled 72 weeks after starting pembrolizumab. This sequence originates from an adult with mismatch repair-deficient cancer. The CDR3 loop is CASSQSLGGRRETQYF. The CDR3 bases are TGTGCCAGCAGCCAATCGTTAGGGGGCCGACGGGAGACCCAGTACTTC.